These T cell receptor beta chains were read from a single sample in a study of OX40 agonist ivuxolimab in advanced cancers. Data came from immunoSEQ multiplex PCR; TCRdb stores just in-frame clones and leaves some out. Here the sample spans under 75,000 clones, approximately 88% being singletons. The sample here was CD4+ or CD8+ T cells sorted from blood, taken in a trial of the OX40 agonist ivuxolimab. These receptor sequences come from an adult with an advanced solid tumor such as melanoma, head and neck, liver or kidney cancer. Each CDR3 is given with its conserved first and last residue. The order of the fields is clone size, V gene, J gene, D gene, CDR3 DNA, CDR3 protein. D genes are given only for firm matches. Size values are once, few and many counts, or a class for expanded clones, and some rows have none.

clone size: -
V gene: TRBV25-1
J gene: TRBJ2-3
D gene: TRBD2
CDR3 DNA: TGTGCCAGCAGTGGATTCCGGGGGGGGTTCACAGATACGCAGTATTTT
CDR3 protein: CASSGFRGGFTDTQYF

clone size: -
V gene: TRBV7-3
J gene: TRBJ2-1
D gene: TRBD1
CDR3 DNA: TGTGCCAGCAGCTACCAGAGCGCCTACAGGGGAGTTGACAATGAGCAGTTCTTC
CDR3 protein: CASSYQSAYRGVDNEQFF

clone size: -
V gene: TRBV5-4
J gene: TRBJ1-2
D gene: -
CDR3 DNA: TGTGCCAGCAGCTTGCCGGGCCCGTCGGGCTACACCTTC
CDR3 protein: CASSLPGPSGYTF

clone size: -
V gene: TRBV7-2
J gene: TRBJ1-1
D gene: -
CDR3 DNA: TGTGCCAGCAGCTCCCATAACACGATTCCCGGAGAAGCTTTCTTT
CDR3 protein: CASSSHNTIPGEAFF

clone size: -
V gene: TRBV5-1
J gene: TRBJ1-2
D gene: TRBD1
CDR3 DNA: TGCGCCAGCAGCATAAGACAGGGGGGAGGTGGCTACACCTTC
CDR3 protein: CASSIRQGGGGYTF

clone size: -
V gene: TRBV5-4
J gene: TRBJ2-5
D gene: -
CDR3 DNA: TGTGCCACCCAAAGGGGAGAGACCCAGTACTTC
CDR3 protein: CATQRGETQYF

clone size: -
V gene: TRBV5-4
J gene: TRBJ1-2
D gene: -
CDR3 DNA: TGTGCCAGCAGCTTGGGGGGCCCACTGTATGGCTACACCTTC
CDR3 protein: CASSLGGPLYGYTF

clone size: -
V gene: TRBV28
J gene: TRBJ1-2
D gene: TRBD1
CDR3 DNA: TGTGCCAGCAGTCTACCGTGGGGACAGGGGGAGAATGGCTACACCTTC
CDR3 protein: CASSLPWGQGENGYTF

clone size: -
V gene: TRBV5-5
J gene: TRBJ1-5
D gene: -
CDR3 DNA: TGTGCCAGCAGCTTAACTCCCAATCAGCCCCAGCATTTT
CDR3 protein: CASSLTPNQPQHF

clone size: -
V gene: TRBV30
J gene: TRBJ2-5
D gene: -
CDR3 DNA: TGTGCCTGCTCACAGTCCTACGGGACCCAGTACTTC
CDR3 protein: CACSQSYGTQYF

clone size: -
V gene: TRBV29-1
J gene: TRBJ2-3
D gene: -
CDR3 DNA: TGCAGCGGGGGACGGACAGATACGCAGTATTTT
CDR3 protein: CSGGRTDTQYF

clone size: -
V gene: TRBV18
J gene: TRBJ1-5
D gene: -
CDR3 DNA: TGTGCCAGCTCACCATTGGCAGGGGAGCAGCCCCAGCATTTT
CDR3 protein: CASSPLAGEQPQHF

clone size: -
V gene: TRBV29-1
J gene: TRBJ2-7
D gene: -
CDR3 DNA: TGCAGCGTTGAGGGAACTGGGCCAGAATCCTACGAGCAGTACTTC
CDR3 protein: CSVEGTGPESYEQYF

clone size: once
V gene: TRBV9
J gene: TRBJ2-5
D gene: -
CDR3 DNA: TGTGCCAGCAGCGTAGTAGGGGGGGCCGGGGAGACCCAGTACTTC
CDR3 protein: CASSVVGGAGETQYF

clone size: -
V gene: TRBV20-1
J gene: TRBJ2-3
D gene: -
CDR3 DNA: TGCAGTGCTAGGATGGGAACGCAGTATTTT
CDR3 protein: CSARMGTQYF

clone size: -
V gene: TRBV10-1
J gene: TRBJ1-2
D gene: -
CDR3 DNA: TGCGCCAGCAGTGAAGGGGTGACATATGGCTACACCTTC
CDR3 protein: CASSEGVTYGYTF

clone size: -
V gene: TRBV19
J gene: TRBJ1-2
D gene: -
CDR3 DNA: TGTGCCAGTAGTATAGATTCTACCAGGGGCGCTAACTATGGCTACACCTTC
CDR3 protein: CASSIDSTRGANYGYTF

clone size: -
V gene: TRBV7-6
J gene: TRBJ2-1
D gene: TRBD2
CDR3 DNA: TGTGCCAGCAGCCTGGGACTAGCGGGACTCGGGGATGAGCAGTTCTTC
CDR3 protein: CASSLGLAGLGDEQFF

clone size: -
V gene: TRBV27
J gene: TRBJ2-3
D gene: -
CDR3 DNA: TGTGCCAGCAGTTTATTTCGGGGGGCATCGGTAGATACGCAGTATTTT
CDR3 protein: CASSLFRGASVDTQYF

clone size: once
V gene: TRBV2
J gene: TRBJ2-3
D gene: -
CDR3 DNA: TGTGCCAGCTTGGAGGGCCCAACAGATACGCAGTATTTT
CDR3 protein: CASLEGPTDTQYF

clone size: -
V gene: TRBV18
J gene: TRBJ2-2
D gene: -
CDR3 DNA: TGTGCCAGCTCATCGGACGCTAAGGGCTTCGTCGGGGAGCTGTTTTTT
CDR3 protein: CASSSDAKGFVGELFF

clone size: once
V gene: TRBV7-6
J gene: TRBJ2-5
D gene: TRBD1
CDR3 DNA: TGTGCCAGCAGTCAACTTCCGGGACAGCAAGAGACCCAGTACTTC
CDR3 protein: CASSQLPGQQETQYF

clone size: once
V gene: TRBV5-4
J gene: TRBJ2-3
D gene: -
CDR3 DNA: TGTGCCAGCAGCTTTTCCAGGGTCCGTCTGGGCACAGATACGCAGTATTTT
CDR3 protein: CASSFSRVRLGTDTQYF

clone size: -
V gene: TRBV18
J gene: TRBJ2-2
D gene: -
CDR3 DNA: TGTGCCAGCTCACTCAACAGGGAGGCCTCCGGGGAGCTGTTTTTT
CDR3 protein: CASSLNREASGELFF

clone size: -
V gene: TRBV6-5
J gene: TRBJ1-3
D gene: -
CDR3 DNA: TGTGCCACCAAACGCTCCCTCGGACGTGGAAACACCATATATTTT
CDR3 protein: CATKRSLGRGNTIYF

clone size: -
V gene: TRBV6-1
J gene: TRBJ1-2
D gene: TRBD1
CDR3 DNA: TGTGCCAGCAGTGAAGGTCAGGGGGTCTATGGCTACACCTTC
CDR3 protein: CASSEGQGVYGYTF

clone size: -
V gene: TRBV5-1
J gene: TRBJ1-5
D gene: TRBD1
CDR3 DNA: TGCGCCAGCAGTCCCGGGACAGGGTTAAATAGTAATCAGCCCCAGCATTTT
CDR3 protein: CASSPGTGLNSNQPQHF

clone size: -
V gene: TRBV25-1
J gene: TRBJ2-3
D gene: -
CDR3 DNA: TGTGCCAGCAGTGACCTTAAGATAGTCGATACGCAGTATTTT
CDR3 protein: CASSDLKIVDTQYF

clone size: -
V gene: TRBV6-5
J gene: TRBJ1-2
D gene: -
CDR3 DNA: TGTGCCAGCAGCCGAGTCAGAGCTAACTATGGCTACACCTTC
CDR3 protein: CASSRVRANYGYTF

clone size: -
V gene: TRBV7-9
J gene: TRBJ1-2
D gene: -
CDR3 DNA: TGTGCCAGCAGCTTAGCGCGGGGACCTAACTATGGCTACACCTTC
CDR3 protein: CASSLARGPNYGYTF

clone size: once
V gene: TRBV2
J gene: TRBJ1-2
D gene: -
CDR3 DNA: TGTGCCAGCAGAAACAGCGGCGGAGACTATGGCTACACCTTC
CDR3 protein: CASRNSGGDYGYTF

clone size: -
V gene: TRBV28
J gene: TRBJ1-5
D gene: -
CDR3 DNA: TGTACCAGCAGTCGAAGAATTAGCAATCAGCCCCAGCATTTT
CDR3 protein: CTSSRRISNQPQHF

clone size: -
V gene: TRBV5-1
J gene: TRBJ2-3
D gene: TRBD1
CDR3 DNA: TGCGCCAGCAGCCGCAGAGGGACAGGGGGTACAGATACGCAGTATTTT
CDR3 protein: CASSRRGTGGTDTQYF

clone size: -
V gene: TRBV5-6
J gene: TRBJ1-2
D gene: -
CDR3 DNA: TGTGCCAGCAGCTTACCGGGGCGAGAAAAGGAGGGCACCTTC
CDR3 protein: CASSLPGREKEGTF

clone size: -
V gene: TRBV9
J gene: TRBJ1-2
D gene: -
CDR3 DNA: TGTGCCAGCAGCCCGACGGACGGCGCCCTTCTTGGCGGCTACACCTTC
CDR3 protein: CASSPTDGALLGGYTF

clone size: -
V gene: TRBV11-2
J gene: TRBJ2-3
D gene: TRBD2
CDR3 DNA: TGTGCCAGCAGCTCCGGACTAGCGGGGCGCTACCCTAGCACAGATACGCAGTATTTT
CDR3 protein: CASSSGLAGRYPSTDTQYF

clone size: -
V gene: TRBV7-6
J gene: TRBJ2-5
D gene: -
CDR3 DNA: TGTGCCAGCAGCTTCACCAACTTAGGGGAGACCCAGTACTTC
CDR3 protein: CASSFTNLGETQYF

clone size: -
V gene: TRBV5-4
J gene: TRBJ1-5
D gene: TRBD1
CDR3 DNA: TGTGCCAGCAGCCGAACTGGGACAGGGGGCGGGGGGTCCCAGCATTTT
CDR3 protein: CASSRTGTGGGGSQHF

clone size: once
V gene: TRBV19
J gene: TRBJ2-2
D gene: TRBD1
CDR3 DNA: TGTGCCAGTAAGACCGGGACAGGGACCACCGGGGAGCTGTTTTTT
CDR3 protein: CASKTGTGTTGELFF